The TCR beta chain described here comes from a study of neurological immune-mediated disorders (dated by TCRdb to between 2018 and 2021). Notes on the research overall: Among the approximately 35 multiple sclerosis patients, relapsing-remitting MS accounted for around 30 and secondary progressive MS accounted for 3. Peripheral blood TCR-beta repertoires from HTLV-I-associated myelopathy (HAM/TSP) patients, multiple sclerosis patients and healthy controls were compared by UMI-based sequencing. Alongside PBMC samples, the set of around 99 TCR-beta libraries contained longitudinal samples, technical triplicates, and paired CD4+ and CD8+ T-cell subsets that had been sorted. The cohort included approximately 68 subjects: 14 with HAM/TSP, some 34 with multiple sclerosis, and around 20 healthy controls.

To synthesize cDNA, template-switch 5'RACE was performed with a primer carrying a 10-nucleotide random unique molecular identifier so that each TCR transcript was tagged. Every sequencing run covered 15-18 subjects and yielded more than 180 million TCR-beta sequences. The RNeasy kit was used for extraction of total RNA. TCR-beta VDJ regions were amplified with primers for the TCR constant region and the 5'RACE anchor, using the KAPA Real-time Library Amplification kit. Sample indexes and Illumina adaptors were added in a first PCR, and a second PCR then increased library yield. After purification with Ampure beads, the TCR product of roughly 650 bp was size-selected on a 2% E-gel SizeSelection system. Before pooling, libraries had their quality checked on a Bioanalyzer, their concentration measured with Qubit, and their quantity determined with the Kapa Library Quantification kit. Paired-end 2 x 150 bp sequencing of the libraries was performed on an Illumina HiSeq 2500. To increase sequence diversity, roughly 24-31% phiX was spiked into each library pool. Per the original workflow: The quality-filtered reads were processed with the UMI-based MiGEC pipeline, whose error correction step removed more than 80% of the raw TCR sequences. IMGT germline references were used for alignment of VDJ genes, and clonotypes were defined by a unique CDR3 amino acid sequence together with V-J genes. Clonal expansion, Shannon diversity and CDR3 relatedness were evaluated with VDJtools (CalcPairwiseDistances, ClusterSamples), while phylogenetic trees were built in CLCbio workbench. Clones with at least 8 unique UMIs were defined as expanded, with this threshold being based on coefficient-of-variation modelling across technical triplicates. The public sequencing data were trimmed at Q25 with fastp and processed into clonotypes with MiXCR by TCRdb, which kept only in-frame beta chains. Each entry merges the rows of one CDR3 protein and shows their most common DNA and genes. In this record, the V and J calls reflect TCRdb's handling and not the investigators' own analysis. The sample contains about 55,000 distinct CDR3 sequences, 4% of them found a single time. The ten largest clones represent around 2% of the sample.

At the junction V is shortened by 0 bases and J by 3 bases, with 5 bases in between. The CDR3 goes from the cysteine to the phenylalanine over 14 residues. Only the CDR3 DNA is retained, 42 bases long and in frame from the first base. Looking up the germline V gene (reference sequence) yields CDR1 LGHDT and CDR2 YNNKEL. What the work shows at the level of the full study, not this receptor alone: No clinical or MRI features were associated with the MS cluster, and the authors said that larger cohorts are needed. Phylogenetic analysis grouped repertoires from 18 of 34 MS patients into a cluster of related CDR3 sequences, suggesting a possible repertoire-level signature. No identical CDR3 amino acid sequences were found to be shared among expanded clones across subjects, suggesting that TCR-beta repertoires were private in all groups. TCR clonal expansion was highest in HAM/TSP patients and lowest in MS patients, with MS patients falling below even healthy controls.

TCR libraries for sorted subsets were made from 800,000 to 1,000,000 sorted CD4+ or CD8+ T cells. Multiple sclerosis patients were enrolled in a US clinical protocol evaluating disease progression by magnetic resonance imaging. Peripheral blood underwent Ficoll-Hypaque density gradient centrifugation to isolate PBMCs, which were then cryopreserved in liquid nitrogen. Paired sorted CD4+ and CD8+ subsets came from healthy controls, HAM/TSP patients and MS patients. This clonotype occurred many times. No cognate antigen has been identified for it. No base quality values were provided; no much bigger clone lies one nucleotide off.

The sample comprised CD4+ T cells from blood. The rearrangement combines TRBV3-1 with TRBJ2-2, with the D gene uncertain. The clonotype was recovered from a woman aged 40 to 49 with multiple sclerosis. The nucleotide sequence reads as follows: TGTGCCAGCAGCCAAGATCCCTACACCGGGGAGCTGTTTTTT. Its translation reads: CASSQDPYTGELFF.